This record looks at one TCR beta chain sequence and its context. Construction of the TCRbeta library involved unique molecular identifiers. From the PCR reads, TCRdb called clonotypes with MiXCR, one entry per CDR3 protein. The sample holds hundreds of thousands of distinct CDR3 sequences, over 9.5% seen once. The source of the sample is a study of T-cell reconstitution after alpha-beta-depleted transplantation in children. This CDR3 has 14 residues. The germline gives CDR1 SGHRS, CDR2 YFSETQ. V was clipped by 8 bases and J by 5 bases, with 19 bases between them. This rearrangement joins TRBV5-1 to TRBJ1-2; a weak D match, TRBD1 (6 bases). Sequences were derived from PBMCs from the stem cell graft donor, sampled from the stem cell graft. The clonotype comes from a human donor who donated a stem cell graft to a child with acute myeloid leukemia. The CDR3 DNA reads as TGCGCCAGTTCCCTTTGGACAGCCTTTTATGGCTACACCTTC. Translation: CASSLWTAFYGYTF.